Listed below are T cell receptor beta chains from one sample, sequenced in a study of T cells in tumors after PD-1 blockade. Clones were read by immunoSEQ multiplex PCR, and TCRdb kept only the in-frame ones, dropping some. The data contain more than 40,000 clones, roughly 84% of them singletons. The specimen comprised PBMCs, sampled before anti-PD-1 therapy. The receptor source for this set is a human donor with advanced basal cell or squamous cell carcinoma (not recorded which). The CDR3 runs from the conserved cysteine through the conserved F or W. Fields, in order: clone size, V gene, J gene, D gene, CDR3 DNA, CDR3 protein. D genes are given only for firm matches. Clone size is given for some rows only: seen once, a few or many times, or a class if the clone is expanded.

NA	TRBV28	TRBJ2-3	NA	TGTGCCAGCAGTGACAGGTTTAGCGGCACAGATACGCAGTATTTT	CASSDRFSGTDTQYF
NA	TRBV5-1	TRBJ1-2	TRBD1	TGCGCCAGCAGCCCTAACAGGGGTGAATATGGCTACACCTTC	CASSPNRGEYGYTF
NA	TRBV3-1/TRBV3-2	TRBJ2-1	TRBD2	TGTGCCAGCAGCCAACTCGGGGGGGTTGAGCAGTTCTTC	CASSQLGGVEQFF
NA	TRBV3-1/TRBV3-2	TRBJ1-2	NA	TGTGCCAGCAGCCAAGCCCCGACAGTGGACTATGGCTACACCTTC	CASSQAPTVDYGYTF
NA	TRBV12-3/TRBV12-4	TRBJ2-2	TRBD1	TGTGCCAGCAGCAAAGGGACAGCCGGGGAGCTGTTTTTT	CASSKGTAGELFF
NA	TRBV7-6	TRBJ1-1	NA	TGTGCCAGCAGCTTAGGTAGGGTGCAGAGTGAAGCTTTCTTT	CASSLGRVQSEAFF
NA	TRBV3-1/TRBV3-2	TRBJ1-5	NA	TGTGCCAGCAGTCAAATACCAGGGGATCAGCCCCAGCATTTT	CASSQIPGDQPQHF
NA	TRBV28	TRBJ2-3	TRBD1	TGTGCCAGCAGTCCCCAGGGGGGCACAGATACGCAGTATTTT	CASSPQGGTDTQYF
NA	TRBV15	TRBJ1-4	TRBD1	TGTGCCACCAGCAGGGGACAGGGTAATGAAAAACTGTTTTTT	CATSRGQGNEKLFF
NA	TRBV6-5	TRBJ2-3	TRBD1	TGTGCCAGCAGTTACTCCGGGACAGGGATAACAGATACGCAGTATTTT	CASSYSGTGITDTQYF
few	TRBV24-1	TRBJ2-5	NA	TGTGCCACCAGTGCCGGGGGCCCAGAGACCCAGTACTTC	CATSAGGPETQYF
NA	TRBV7-8	TRBJ2-5	TRBD2	TGTGCCAGCAGCTTAGGGGAACCGGCGGGGGTATACCAAGAGACCCAGTACTTC	CASSLGEPAGVYQETQYF
few	TRBV9	TRBJ2-2	TRBD1	TGTGCCAGCAGCGCGACGACAGGGCGGACCGGGGAGCTGTTTTTT	CASSATTGRTGELFF
NA	TRBV5-1	TRBJ2-2	TRBD1	TGCGCCAGCAGCCGATACGGGACAGGGGGCCGCACCGGGGAGCTGTTTTTT	CASSRYGTGGRTGELFF